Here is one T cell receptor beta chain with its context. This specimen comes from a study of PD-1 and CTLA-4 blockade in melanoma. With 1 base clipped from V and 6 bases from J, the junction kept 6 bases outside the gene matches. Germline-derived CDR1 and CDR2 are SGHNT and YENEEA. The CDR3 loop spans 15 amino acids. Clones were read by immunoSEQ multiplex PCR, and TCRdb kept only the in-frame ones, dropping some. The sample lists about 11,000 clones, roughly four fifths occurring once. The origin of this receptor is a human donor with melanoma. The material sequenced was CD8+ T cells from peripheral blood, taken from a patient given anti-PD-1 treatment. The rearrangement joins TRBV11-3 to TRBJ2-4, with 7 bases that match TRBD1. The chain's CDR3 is CASSLVIGGLNIQYF. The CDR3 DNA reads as TGTGCCAGCAGCTTAGTGATAGGGGGCTTAAACATTCAGTACTTC.